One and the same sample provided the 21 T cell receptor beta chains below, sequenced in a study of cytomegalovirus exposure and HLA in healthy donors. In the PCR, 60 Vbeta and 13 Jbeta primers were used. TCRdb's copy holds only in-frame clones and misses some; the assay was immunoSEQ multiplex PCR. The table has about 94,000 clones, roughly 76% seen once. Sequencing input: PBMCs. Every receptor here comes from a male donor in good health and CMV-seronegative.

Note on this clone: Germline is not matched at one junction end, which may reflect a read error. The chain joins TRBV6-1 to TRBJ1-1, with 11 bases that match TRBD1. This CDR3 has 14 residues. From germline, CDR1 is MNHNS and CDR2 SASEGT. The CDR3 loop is CAGSSGTGGTEAFF. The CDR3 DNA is TGTGCCGGCAGCTCCGGGACAGGGGGGACTGAAGCTTTCTTT.

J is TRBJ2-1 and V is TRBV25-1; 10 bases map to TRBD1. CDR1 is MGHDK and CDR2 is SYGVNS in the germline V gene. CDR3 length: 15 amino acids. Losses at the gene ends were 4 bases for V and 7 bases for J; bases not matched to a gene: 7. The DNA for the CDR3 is TGTGCCAGCAGTGCAGAGGACAGGGGGGAGAATGAGCAGTTCTTC. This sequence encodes CASSAEDRGENEQFF.

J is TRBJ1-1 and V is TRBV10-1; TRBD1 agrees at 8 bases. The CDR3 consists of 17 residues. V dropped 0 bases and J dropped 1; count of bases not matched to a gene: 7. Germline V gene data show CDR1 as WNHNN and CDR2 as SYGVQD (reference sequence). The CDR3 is CASSESRGTGQNTEAFF. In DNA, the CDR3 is TGCGCCAGCAGTGAGTCACGAGGGACAGGCCAGAACACTGAAGCTTTCTTT.

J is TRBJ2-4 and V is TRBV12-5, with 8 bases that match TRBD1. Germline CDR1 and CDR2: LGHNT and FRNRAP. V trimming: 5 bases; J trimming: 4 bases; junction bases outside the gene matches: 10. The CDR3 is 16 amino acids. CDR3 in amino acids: CASGPPADREKNIQYF. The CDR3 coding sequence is TGTGCTAGTGGTCCTCCAGCGGACAGGGAGAAAAACATTCAGTACTTC.

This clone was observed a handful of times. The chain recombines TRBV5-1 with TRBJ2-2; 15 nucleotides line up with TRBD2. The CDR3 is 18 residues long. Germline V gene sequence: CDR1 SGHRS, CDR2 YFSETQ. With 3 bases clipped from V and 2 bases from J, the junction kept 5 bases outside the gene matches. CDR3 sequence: CASSSGTSGGTNTGELFF. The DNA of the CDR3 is TGCGCCAGCAGCTCCGGGACTAGCGGGGGGACCAACACCGGGGAGCTGTTTTTT. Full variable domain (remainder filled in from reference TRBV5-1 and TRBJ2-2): KAGVTQTPRYLIKTRGQQVTLSCSPISGHRSVSWYQQTPGQGLQFLFEYFSETQRNKGNFPGRFSGRQFSNSRSEMNVSTLELGDSALYLCASSSGTSGGTNTGELFFGEGSRLTVL.

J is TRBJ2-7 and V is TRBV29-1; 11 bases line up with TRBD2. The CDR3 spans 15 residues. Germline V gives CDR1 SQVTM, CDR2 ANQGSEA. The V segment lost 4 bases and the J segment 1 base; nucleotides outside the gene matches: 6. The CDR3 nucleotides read TGCAGCGTTGCGGGGGCTAGCGGGGGGTCCTACGAGCAGTACTTC. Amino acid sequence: CSVAGASGGSYEQYF.

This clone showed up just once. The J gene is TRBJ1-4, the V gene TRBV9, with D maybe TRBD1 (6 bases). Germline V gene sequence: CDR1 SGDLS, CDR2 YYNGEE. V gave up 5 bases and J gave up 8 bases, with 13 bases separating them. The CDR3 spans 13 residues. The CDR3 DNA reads TGTGCCAGCAGTCCACAGGGAAGCGAAAAACTGTTTTTT. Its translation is CASSPQGSEKLFF.

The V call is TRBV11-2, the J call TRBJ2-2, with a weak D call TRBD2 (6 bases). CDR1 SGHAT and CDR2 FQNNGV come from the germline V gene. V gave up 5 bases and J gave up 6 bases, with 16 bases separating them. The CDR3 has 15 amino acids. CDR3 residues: CASSEGWGLAGELFF. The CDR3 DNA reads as TGTGCCAGCAGCGAGGGGTGGGGACTCGCCGGGGAGCTGTTTTTT.

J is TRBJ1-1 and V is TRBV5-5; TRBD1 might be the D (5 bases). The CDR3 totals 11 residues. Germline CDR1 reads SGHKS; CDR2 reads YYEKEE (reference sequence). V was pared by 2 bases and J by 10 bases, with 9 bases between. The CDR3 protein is CASSFGQGAFF. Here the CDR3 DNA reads TGTGCCAGCAGCTTTGGTCAGGGAGCTTTCTTT.

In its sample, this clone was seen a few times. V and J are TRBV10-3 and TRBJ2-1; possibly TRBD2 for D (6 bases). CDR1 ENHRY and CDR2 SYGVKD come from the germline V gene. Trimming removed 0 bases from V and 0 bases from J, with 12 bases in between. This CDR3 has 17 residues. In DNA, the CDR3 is TGTGCCATCAGTGAGTCATCGGGACTCCGCTCCTACAATGAGCAGTTCTTC. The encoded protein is CAISESSGLRSYNEQFF.

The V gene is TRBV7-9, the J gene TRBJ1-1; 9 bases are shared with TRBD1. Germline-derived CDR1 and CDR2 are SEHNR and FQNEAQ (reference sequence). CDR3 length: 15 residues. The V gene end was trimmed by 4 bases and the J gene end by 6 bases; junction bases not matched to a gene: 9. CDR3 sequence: CASSSGTGIRAEAFF. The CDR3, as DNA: TGTGCCAGCAGCTCGGGGACAGGGATTCGCGCTGAAGCTTTCTTT. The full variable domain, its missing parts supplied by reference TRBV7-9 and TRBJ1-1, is DTGVSQNPRHKITKRGQNVTFRCDPISEHNRLYWYRQTLGQGPEFLTYFQNEAQLEKSRLLSDRFSAERPKGSFSTLEIQRTEQGDSAMYLCASSSGTGIRAEAFFGQGTRLTVV.

The CDR3 nucleotides read TGTGCCAGTACCCGGGACAGTGATGAAAAACTGTTTTTT. Translation: CASTRDSDEKLFF. The rearrangement links TRBV2 to TRBJ1-4; 7 bases align to TRBD1. V was clipped by 9 bases and J by 6 bases; unmatched bases: 7. In germline, CDR1 is SNHLY, CDR2 FYNNEI. CDR3 length equals 13 residues.

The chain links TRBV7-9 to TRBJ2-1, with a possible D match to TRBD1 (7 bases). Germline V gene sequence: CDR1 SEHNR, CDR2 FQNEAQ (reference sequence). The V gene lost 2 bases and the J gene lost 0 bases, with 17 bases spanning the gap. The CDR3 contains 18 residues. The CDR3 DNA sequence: TGTGCCAGCAGCTTAATGGCTGGAGGGGGCCGCTCCTACAATGAGCAGTTCTTC. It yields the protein CASSLMAGGGRSYNEQFF.

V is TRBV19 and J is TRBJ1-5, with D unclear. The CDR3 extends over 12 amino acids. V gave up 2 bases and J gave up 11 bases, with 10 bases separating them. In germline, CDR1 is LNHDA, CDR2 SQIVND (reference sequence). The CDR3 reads CASSIRSRAQHF. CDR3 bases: TGTGCCAGTAGTATAAGGAGCCGCGCCCAGCATTTT.

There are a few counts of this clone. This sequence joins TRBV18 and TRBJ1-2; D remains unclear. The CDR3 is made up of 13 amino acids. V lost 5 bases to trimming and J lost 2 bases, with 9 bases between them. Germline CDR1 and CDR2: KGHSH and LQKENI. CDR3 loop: CASSTDKNYGYTF. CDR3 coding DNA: TGTGCCAGCTCAACCGACAAGAACTATGGCTACACCTTC.

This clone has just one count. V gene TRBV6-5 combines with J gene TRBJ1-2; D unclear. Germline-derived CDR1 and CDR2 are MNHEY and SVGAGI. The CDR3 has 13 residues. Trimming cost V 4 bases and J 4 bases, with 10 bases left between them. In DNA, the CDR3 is TGTGCCAGCAGTTCCGGGAGGCTCTATGGCTACACCTTC. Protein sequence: CASSSGRLYGYTF.

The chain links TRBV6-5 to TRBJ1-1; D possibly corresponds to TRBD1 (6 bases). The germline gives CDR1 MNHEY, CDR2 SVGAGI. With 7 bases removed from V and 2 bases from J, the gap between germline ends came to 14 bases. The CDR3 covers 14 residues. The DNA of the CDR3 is TGTGCCAGCACCAAACCGGGGGGCAACACTGAAGCTTTCTTT. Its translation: CASTKPGGNTEAFF.

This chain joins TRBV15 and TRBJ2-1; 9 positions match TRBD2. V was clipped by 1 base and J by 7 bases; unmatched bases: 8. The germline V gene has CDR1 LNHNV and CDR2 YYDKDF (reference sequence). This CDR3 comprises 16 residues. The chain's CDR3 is CATSRGRTSAWNEQFF. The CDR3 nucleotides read TGTGCCACCAGCAGAGGTCGGACTAGCGCTTGGAATGAGCAGTTCTTC.

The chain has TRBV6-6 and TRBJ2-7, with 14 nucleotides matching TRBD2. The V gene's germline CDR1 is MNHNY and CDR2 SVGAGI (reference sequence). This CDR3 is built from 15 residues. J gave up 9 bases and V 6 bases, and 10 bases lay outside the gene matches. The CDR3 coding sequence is TGTGCCAGCAGCGAGGGGACTAGCGGGGGCATAGGGCAGTACTTC. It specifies CASSEGTSGGIGQYF.

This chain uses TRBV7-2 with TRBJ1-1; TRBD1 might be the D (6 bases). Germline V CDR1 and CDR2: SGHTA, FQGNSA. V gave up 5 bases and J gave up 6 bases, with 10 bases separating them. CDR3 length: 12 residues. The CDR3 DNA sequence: TGTGCCAGCAGCCCGACAGGCCCTGAAGCTTTCTTT. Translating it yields CASSPTGPEAFF.

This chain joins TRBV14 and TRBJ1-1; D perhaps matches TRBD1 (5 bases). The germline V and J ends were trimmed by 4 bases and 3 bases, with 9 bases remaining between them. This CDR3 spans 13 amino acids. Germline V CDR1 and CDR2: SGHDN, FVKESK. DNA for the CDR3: TGTGCCAGCAGCCCGACAGCGCACACTGAAGCTTTCTTT. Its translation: CASSPTAHTEAFF.